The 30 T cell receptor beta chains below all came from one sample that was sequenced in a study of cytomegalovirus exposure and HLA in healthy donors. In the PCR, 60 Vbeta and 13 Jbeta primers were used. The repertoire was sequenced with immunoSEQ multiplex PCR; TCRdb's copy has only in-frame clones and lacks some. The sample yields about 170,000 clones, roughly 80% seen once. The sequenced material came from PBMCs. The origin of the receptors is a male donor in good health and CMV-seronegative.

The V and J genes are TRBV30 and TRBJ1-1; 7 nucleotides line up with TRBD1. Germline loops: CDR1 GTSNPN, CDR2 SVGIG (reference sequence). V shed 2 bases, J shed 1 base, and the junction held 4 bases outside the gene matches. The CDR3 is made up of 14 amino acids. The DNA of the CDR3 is TGTGCCTGGAGTTTAGGACAGGAGAACACTGAAGCTTTCTTT. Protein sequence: CAWSLGQENTEAFF.

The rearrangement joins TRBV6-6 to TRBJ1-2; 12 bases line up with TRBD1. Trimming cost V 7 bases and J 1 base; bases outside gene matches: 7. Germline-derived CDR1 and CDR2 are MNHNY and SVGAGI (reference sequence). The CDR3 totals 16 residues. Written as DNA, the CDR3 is TGTGCCAGCACAGGGACAGGGGGCCAGGGTAACTATGGCTACACCTTC. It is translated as CASTGTGGQGNYGYTF.

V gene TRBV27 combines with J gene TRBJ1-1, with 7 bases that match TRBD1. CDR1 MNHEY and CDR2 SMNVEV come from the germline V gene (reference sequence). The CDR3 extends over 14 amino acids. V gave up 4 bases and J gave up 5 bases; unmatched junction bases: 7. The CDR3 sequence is CASSSQGSGTEAFF. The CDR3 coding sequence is TGTGCCAGCAGTTCACAGGGGAGTGGAACTGAAGCTTTCTTT.

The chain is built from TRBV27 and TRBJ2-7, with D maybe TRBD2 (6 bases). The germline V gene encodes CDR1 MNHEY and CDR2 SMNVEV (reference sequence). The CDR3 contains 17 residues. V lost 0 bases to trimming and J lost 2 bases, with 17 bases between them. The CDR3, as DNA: TGTGCCAGCAGTTTATCGGGGGGTAGGAACTTTGCCTACGAGCAGTACTTC. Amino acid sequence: CASSLSGGRNFAYEQYF.

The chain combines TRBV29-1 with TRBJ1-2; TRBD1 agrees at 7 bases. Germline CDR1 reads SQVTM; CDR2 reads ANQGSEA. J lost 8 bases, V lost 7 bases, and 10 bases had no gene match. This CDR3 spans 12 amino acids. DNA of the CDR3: TGCAGCGCCCACGGACAGGTTGGAGGCTACACCTTC. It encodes CSAHGQVGGYTF.

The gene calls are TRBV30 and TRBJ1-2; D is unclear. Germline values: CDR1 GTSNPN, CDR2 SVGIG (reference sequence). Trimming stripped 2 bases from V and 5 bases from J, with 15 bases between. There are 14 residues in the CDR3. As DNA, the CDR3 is TGTGCCTGGAGTCCTCAAACAACCCTTTATGGCTACACCTTC. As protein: CAWSPQTTLYGYTF.

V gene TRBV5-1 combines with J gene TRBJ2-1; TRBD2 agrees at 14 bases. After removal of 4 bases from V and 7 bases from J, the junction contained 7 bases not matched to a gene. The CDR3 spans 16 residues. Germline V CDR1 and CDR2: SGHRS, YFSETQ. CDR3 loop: CASSTGTSGGQNEQFF. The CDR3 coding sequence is TGCGCCAGCAGCACAGGGACTAGCGGGGGCCAAAATGAGCAGTTCTTC.

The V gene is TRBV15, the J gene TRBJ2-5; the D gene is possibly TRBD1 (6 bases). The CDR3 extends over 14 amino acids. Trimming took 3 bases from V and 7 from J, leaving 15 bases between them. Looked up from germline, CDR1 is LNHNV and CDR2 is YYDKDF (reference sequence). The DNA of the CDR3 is TGTGCCACCAGCAGTTACACAGTGGGGGCGACCCAGTACTTC. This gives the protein CATSSYTVGATQYF.

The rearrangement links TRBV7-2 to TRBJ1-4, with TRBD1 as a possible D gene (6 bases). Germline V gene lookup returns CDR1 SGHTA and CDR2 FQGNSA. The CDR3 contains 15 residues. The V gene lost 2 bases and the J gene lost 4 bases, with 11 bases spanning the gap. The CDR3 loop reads CASSLTGYSNEKLFF. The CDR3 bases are TGTGCCAGCAGCTTAACAGGGTACAGTAATGAAAAACTGTTTTTT.

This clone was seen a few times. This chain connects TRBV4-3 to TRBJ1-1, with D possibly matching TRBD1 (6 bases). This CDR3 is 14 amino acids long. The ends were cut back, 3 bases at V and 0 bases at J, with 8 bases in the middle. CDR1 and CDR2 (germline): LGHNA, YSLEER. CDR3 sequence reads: CASSQRTVNTEAFF. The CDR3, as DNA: TGCGCCAGCAGCCAGAGGACAGTGAACACTGAAGCTTTCTTT.

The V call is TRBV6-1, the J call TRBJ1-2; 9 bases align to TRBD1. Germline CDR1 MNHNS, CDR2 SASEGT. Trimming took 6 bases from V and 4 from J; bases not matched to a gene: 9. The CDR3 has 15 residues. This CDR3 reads CASRTGGLILYGYTF. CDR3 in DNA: TGTGCCAGCAGGACAGGGGGTCTGATTCTCTATGGCTACACCTTC.

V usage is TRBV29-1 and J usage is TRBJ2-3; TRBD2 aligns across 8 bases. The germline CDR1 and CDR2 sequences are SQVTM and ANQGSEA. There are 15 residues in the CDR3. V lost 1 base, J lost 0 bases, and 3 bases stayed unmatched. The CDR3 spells CSVEGERGSTDTQYF. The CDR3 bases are TGCAGCGTTGAAGGGGAGCGGGGGAGCACAGATACGCAGTATTTT.

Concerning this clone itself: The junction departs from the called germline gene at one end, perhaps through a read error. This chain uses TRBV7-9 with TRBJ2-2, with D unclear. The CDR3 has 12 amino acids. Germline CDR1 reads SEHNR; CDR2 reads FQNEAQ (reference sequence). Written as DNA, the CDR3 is TGTTCCAGCAGCTTAGGTCTGGGGGAGCTGTTTTTT. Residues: CSSSLGLGELFF.

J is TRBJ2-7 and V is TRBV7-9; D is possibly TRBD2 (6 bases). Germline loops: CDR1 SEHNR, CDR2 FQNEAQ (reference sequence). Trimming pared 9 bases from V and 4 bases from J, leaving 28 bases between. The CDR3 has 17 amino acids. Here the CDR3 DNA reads TGTGCCAGTGCTTGGGGGACGGAGGGCCTAACACCGTACGAGCAGTACTTC. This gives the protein CASAWGTEGLTPYEQYF.

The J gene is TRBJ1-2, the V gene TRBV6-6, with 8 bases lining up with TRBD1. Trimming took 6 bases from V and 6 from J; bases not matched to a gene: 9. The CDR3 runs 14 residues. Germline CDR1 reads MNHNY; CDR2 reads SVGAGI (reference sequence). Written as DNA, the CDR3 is TGTGCCAGCAGAATCAAAGACAGGGGCGATGGCTACACCTTC. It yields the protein CASRIKDRGDGYTF.

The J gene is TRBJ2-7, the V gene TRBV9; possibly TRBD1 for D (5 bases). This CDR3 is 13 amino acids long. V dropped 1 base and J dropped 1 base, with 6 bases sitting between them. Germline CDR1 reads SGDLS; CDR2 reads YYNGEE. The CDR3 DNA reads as TGTGCCAGCAGCGTAACAGGATCCTACGAGCAGTACTTC. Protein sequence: CASSVTGSYEQYF. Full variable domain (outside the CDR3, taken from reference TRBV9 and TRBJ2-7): DSGVTQTPKHLITATGQRVTLRCSPRSGDLSVYWYQQSLDQGLQFLIQYYNGEERAKGNILERFSAQQFPDLHSELNLSSLELGDSALYFCASSVTGSYEQYFGPGTRLTVT.

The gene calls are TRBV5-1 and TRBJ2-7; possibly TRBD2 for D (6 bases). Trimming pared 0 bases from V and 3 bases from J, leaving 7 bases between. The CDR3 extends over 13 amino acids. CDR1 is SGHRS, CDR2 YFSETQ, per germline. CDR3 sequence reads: CASSLVDYYEQYF. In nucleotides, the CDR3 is TGCGCCAGCAGCTTGGTGGACTACTACGAGCAGTACTTC.

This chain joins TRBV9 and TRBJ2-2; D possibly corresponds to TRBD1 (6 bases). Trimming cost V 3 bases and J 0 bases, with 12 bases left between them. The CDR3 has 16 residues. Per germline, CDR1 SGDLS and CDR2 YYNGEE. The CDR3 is CASSAQGSANTGELFF. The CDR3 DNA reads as TGTGCCAGCAGCGCCCAGGGGAGCGCGAACACCGGGGAGCTGTTTTTT.

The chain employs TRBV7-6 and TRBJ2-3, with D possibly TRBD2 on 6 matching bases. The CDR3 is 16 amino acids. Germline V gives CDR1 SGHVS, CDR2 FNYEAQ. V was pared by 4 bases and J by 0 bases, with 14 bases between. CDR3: CASSSLALASTDTQYF. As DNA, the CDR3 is TGTGCCAGCAGCTCCTTGGCACTAGCCAGCACAGATACGCAGTATTTT.

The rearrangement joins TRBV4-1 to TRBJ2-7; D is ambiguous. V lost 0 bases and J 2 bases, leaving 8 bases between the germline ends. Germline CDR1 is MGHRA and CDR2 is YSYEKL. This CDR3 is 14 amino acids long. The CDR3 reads CASSQDPVTYEQYF. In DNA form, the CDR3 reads TGCGCCAGCAGCCAAGATCCGGTTACCTACGAGCAGTACTTC.

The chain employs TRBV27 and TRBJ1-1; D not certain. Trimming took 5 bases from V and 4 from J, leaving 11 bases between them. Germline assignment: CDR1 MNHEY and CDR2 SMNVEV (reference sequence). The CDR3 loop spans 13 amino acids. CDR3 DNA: TGTGCCAGCAGTAGTACCCGGGGCACTGAAGCTTTCTTT. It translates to CASSSTRGTEAFF.

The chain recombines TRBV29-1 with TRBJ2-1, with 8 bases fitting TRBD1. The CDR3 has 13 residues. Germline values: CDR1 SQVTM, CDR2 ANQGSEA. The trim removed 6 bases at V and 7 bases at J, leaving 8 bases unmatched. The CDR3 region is CSVRTGLGNEQFF. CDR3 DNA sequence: TGCAGCGTGAGGACAGGGTTGGGGAATGAGCAGTTCTTC.

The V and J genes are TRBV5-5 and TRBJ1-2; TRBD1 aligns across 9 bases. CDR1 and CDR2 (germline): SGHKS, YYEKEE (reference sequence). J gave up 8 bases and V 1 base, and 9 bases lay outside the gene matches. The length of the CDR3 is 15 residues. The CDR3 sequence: CASSLRGQGSGGYTF. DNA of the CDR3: TGTGCCAGCAGCTTGCGGGGACAGGGCTCAGGGGGCTACACCTTC. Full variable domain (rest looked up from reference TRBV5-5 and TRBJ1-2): DAGVTQSPTHLIKTRGQQVTLRCSPISGHKSVSWYQQVLGQGPQFIFQYYEKEERGRGNFPDRFSARQFPNYSSELNVNALLLGDSALYLCASSLRGQGSGGYTFGSGTRLTVV.

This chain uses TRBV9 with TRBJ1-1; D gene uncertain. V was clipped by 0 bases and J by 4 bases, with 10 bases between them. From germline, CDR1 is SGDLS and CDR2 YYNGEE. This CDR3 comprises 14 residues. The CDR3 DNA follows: TGTGCCAGCAGCGTAGTAATGTCGAGCACTGAAGCTTTCTTT. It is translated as CASSVVMSSTEAFF.

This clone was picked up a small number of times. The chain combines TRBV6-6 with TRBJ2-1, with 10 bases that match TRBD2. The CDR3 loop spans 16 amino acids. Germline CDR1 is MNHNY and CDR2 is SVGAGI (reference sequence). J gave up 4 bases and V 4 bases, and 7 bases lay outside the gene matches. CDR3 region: CASSSRTSGAYNEQFF. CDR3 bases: TGTGCCAGCAGTTCCAGAACTAGCGGGGCTTACAATGAGCAGTTCTTC.

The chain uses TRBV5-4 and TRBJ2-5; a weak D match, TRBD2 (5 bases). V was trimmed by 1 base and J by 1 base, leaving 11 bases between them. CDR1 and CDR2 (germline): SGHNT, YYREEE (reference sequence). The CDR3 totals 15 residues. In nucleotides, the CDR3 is TGTGCCAGCAGCTTGTGGTTAGCGTCCCAAGAGACCCAGTACTTC. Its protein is CASSLWLASQETQYF.

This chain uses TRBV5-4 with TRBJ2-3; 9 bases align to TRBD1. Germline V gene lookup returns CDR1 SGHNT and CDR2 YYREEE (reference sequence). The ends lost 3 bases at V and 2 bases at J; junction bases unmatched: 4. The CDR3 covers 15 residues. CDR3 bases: TGTGCCAGCAGCTACGGACAGGGGACCACAGATACGCAGTATTTT. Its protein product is CASSYGQGTTDTQYF.

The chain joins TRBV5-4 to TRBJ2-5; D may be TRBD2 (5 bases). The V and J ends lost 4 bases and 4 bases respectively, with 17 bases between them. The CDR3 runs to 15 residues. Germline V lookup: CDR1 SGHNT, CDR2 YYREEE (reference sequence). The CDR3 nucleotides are TGTGCCAGCAGCCCCGGCTGGGCAGAGGGAGAGACCCAGTACTTC. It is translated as CASSPGWAEGETQYF.

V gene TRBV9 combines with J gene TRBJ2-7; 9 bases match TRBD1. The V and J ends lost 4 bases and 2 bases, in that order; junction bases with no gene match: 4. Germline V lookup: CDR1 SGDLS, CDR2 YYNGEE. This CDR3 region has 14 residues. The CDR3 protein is CASSPRQGAYEQYF. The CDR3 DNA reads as TGTGCCAGCAGCCCACGACAGGGGGCCTACGAGCAGTACTTC.

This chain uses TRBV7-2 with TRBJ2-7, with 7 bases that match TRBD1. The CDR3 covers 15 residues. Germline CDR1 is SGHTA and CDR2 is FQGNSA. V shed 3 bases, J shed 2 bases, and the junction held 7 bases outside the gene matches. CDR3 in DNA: TGTGCCAGCAGCTTTAGGGGGCGCAGGACCTACGAGCAGTACTTC. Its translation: CASSFRGRRTYEQYF.